This TCR beta chain was observed in a study of shared clonotypes between healthy human individuals. The assay was immunoSEQ multiplex PCR, and TCRdb's table has in-frame clones only and misses some. Among 1,400,000 or so clones listed, around 98.5% were seen once. Comment on this clone: Other DNA variants within this sample encode the same CDR3.

This CDR3 comprises 13 residues. Germline CDR1 is SGHRS and CDR2 is YFSETQ. V lost 2 bases to trimming and J lost 4 bases, with 7 bases between them. The TCR comes from a man younger than 45 in good health. Sequencing was carried out using naive CD4+ T cells sorted from blood. Subset defined: CD45RA+ positively selected. The chain employs TRBV5-1 and TRBJ2-1; unclear D gene. The CDR3 nucleotides are TGCGCCAGCAGCTTAGGAGCTTACAATGAGCAGTTCTTC. Residues: CASSLGAYNEQFF.